The entry below gives a single TCR beta chain sequence along with its context. The antigen is unknown. The sample comes from a study of graft-versus-host responses after intestinal transplantation. Study at large: Every recipient underwent anti-thymocyte globulin induction, then tacrolimus and steroids for 3 to 4 years. Study-level findings and limits: Maximum circulating GvH clone levels tracked with early post-transplant HvG decreases. The authors found GvH clones in recipient marrow, some appearing first in ileum or blood. Clonal ratios of graft-versus-host to host-versus-graft in allografts were high for patients exhibiting graft-donor T cell macrochimerism.

The table came from immunoSEQ multiplex PCR; TCRdb's copy has only in-frame clones and leaves some out. The table records about 78,000 clones, around 90% of them present only once. With 3 bases clipped from V and 8 bases from J, the junction kept 11 bases outside the gene matches. Germline V gene lookup returns CDR1 SGHNT and CDR2 YYREEE (reference sequence). The CDR3 length is 15 residues. The clonotype was recovered from a human donor who was the organ donor for an intestinal transplant. This sample comprised unstimulated CD8+ T cells sorted from spleen or lymph node cells, obtained before transplant. The chain carries TRBV5-4 and TRBJ1-2; 9 bases agree with TRBD1. The CDR3 spells CASSSTDRGGEGYTF. The CDR3 DNA follows: TGTGCCAGCAGCTCCACGGACAGGGGAGGAGAGGGCTACACCTTC.